A single sample gave rise to the 15 T cell receptor beta chains below, sequenced in a study of graft-versus-host responses after intestinal transplantation. For these receptors, no antigen is known. Clones were sequenced by immunoSEQ multiplex PCR, and TCRdb holds only the in-frame ones, with some missing. The table lists fewer than 120,000 clones, 93% of them singletons. This specimen consisted of unstimulated CD8+ T cells sorted from spleen or lymph node cells, obtained before intestinal transplant. The receptors derive from a human donor who received an intestinal transplant.

The rearrangement links TRBV11-2 to TRBJ1-2, with a weak D call TRBD1 (6 bases). CDR3 length equals 16 residues. Germline values: CDR1 SGHAT, CDR2 FQNNGV. V was cut by 0 bases and J by 8 bases, with 19 bases left in between. Here the CDR3 DNA reads TGTGCCAGCAGCTTAGAGGGGGGGGCCTTACGGGACGGCTACACCTTC. This sequence encodes CASSLEGGALRDGYTF. The full variable domain, rest sourced from reference TRBV11-2 and TRBJ1-2, is EAGVAQSPRYKIIEKRQSVAFWCNPISGHATLYWYQQILGQGPKLLIQFQNNGVVDDSQLPKDRFSAERLKGVDSTLKIQPAKLEDSAVYLCASSLEGGALRDGYTFGSGTRLTVV.

V is TRBV7-9 and J is TRBJ2-1; no definite D call. V lost 3 bases, J lost 10 bases, and 16 bases lay in between. The CDR3 runs 14 residues. In germline, CDR1 is SEHNR, CDR2 FQNEAQ (reference sequence). As DNA, the CDR3 is TGTGCCAGCAGCTTCACGGCAGCGCGAGACGAGCAGTTCTTC. Residues: CASSFTAARDEQFF.

The chain employs TRBV5-6 and TRBJ2-7, with D unclear. CDR3 length: 14 residues. Germline CDR1 reads SGHDT; CDR2 reads YYEEEE. The V and J ends lost 5 bases and 2 bases respectively, with 14 bases between them. CDR3 sequence (DNA): TGTGCCAGCAGTACCACAGTTTCAACCTACGAGCAGTACTTC. Residues: CASSTTVSTYEQYF.

This clone occurred once. Other nucleotide sequences from this sample produce the same CDR3. This chain links TRBV27 with TRBJ2-1; no clear D. The CDR3 runs 13 residues. Germline values: CDR1 MNHEY, CDR2 SMNVEV (reference sequence). Trimming took off 0 bases at V and 6 bases at J, with 6 bases between the two ends. The CDR3 sequence: CASSLSSRNEQFF. The DNA of the CDR3 is TGTGCCAGCAGTTTATCGTCCCGCAATGAGCAGTTCTTC.

The gene calls are TRBV11-2 and TRBJ2-5; maybe TRBD2 (6 bases). The V end lost 7 bases, the J end lost 5 bases, and 23 bases lay between the germline ends. CDR1 is SGHAT, CDR2 FQNNGV, per germline. This CDR3 is 16 amino acids long. The DNA for the CDR3 is TGTGCCAGCACCAACACTCCGCGGGAACGTCTGGAGACCCAGTACTTC. This codes for CASTNTPRERLETQYF.

This clone came up once. V gene TRBV11-2 combines with J gene TRBJ1-5, with 7 bases lining up with TRBD1. V shed 3 bases, J shed 0 bases, and the junction held 8 bases outside the gene matches. CDR1 and CDR2 from the germline V gene are SGHAT and FQNNGV. This CDR3 has 17 amino acids. CDR3 protein: CASSLTDRRNSNQPQHF. CDR3 in DNA: TGTGCCAGCAGCTTGACGGACAGGAGGAATAGCAATCAGCCCCAGCATTTT.

The chain combines TRBV9 with TRBJ2-3, with 7 bases matching TRBD2. With 0 bases clipped from V and 3 bases from J, the junction kept 4 bases outside the gene matches. The germline CDR1 and CDR2 sequences are SGDLS and YYNGEE. This CDR3 region has 15 residues. The CDR3 sequence is CASSVAGGGTDTQYF. CDR3 nucleotide sequence: TGTGCCAGCAGCGTAGCTGGGGGAGGGACAGATACGCAGTATTTT.

The chain recombines TRBV2 with TRBJ1-1; a weak D match, TRBD1 (5 bases). Between the trimmed V and J ends, which lost 4 bases and 3 bases, there was a span of 18 bases. The CDR3 covers 16 residues. CDR1 and CDR2 from the germline V gene are SNHLY and FYNNEI. CDR3 residues: CASSVTDPREDTEAFF. CDR3 DNA: TGTGCCAGCAGTGTTACAGATCCCAGGGAGGACACTGAAGCTTTCTTT. The whole variable domain, filled in from reference TRBV2 and TRBJ1-1, reads EPEVTQTPSHQVTQMGQEVILRCVPISNHLYFYWYRQILGQKVEFLVSFYNNEISEKSEIFDDQFSVERPDGSNFTLKIRSTKLEDSAMYFCASSVTDPREDTEAFFGQGTRLTVV.

J is TRBJ2-1 and V is TRBV6-1; perhaps D is TRBD1 or TRBD2 (5 bases each). This CDR3 spans 10 amino acids. CDR1 is MNHNS and CDR2 is SASEGT in the germline V gene. Deletions cut 8 bases from V and 15 bases from J, with 14 bases between. The CDR3 sequence: CASGGRFLFF. CDR3 nucleotide sequence: TGTGCCAGCGGGGGACGTTTCCTGTTCTTC.

The chain joins TRBV28 to TRBJ2-5; 9 bases align to TRBD1. Germline V gene data show CDR1 as MDHEN and CDR2 as SYDVKM. The CDR3 has 13 amino acids. The V gene end was trimmed by 5 bases and the J gene end by 4 bases; junction bases not matched to a gene: 2. The DNA of the CDR3 is TGTGCCAGCAGTGTGGACAGGGGAGAGACCCAGTACTTC. Translated: CASSVDRGETQYF.

CDR3 in amino acids: CATSEPGQNYEQYF. The CDR3 nucleotides read TGTGCCACCAGCGAGCCGGGACAGAACTACGAGCAGTACTTC. The chain joins TRBV15 to TRBJ2-7; TRBD1 agrees at 7 bases. CDR1 and CDR2 (germline): LNHNV, YYDKDF (reference sequence). The CDR3 contains 14 residues. V dropped 5 bases and J dropped 3; count of bases not matched to a gene: 7. Filled out from reference TRBV15 and TRBJ2-7, the complete variable domain reads DAMVIQNPRYQVTQFGKPVTLSCSQTLNHNVMYWYQQKSSQAPKLLFHYYDKDFNNEADTPDNFQSRRPNTSFCFLDIRSPGLGDTAMYLCATSEPGQNYEQYFGPGTRLTVT.

V gene TRBV6-6 combines with J gene TRBJ2-3; 7 bases match TRBD1. CDR1 is MNHNY, CDR2 SVGAGI, per germline (reference sequence). Germline trimming cut 0 bases from V and 0 bases from J; bases unmatched to any gene: 3. There are 16 residues in the CDR3. CDR3 in DNA: TGTGCCAGCAGTTACTCGACAGGGCTCAGCACAGATACGCAGTATTTT. Its protein is CASSYSTGLSTDTQYF.

This clone was found once. The chain joins TRBV7-2 to TRBJ2-1; D is ambiguous. Between the trimmed V and J ends, which lost 1 base and 7 bases, there was a span of 5 bases. The length of the CDR3 is 12 residues. The germline V gene encodes CDR1 SGHTA and CDR2 FQGNSA. The chain's CDR3 is CASSLVGNEQFF. DNA for the CDR3: TGTGCCAGCAGCTTAGTCGGGAATGAGCAGTTCTTC. Looking up the rest from reference TRBV7-2 and TRBJ2-1 gives the full variable domain: GAGVSQSPSNKVTEKGKDVELRCDPISGHTALYWYRQSLGQGLEFLIYFQGNSAPDKSGLPSDRFSAERTGGSVSTLTIQRTQQEDSAVYLCASSLVGNEQFFGPGTRLTVL.

The genes are TRBV13 and TRBJ2-7; D may match TRBD1 or TRBD2 (7 bases each). Deletions cut 3 bases from V and 5 bases from J, with 14 bases between. CDR3 length equals 14 residues. CDR1 and CDR2 (germline): PRHDT, FYEKMQ (reference sequence). CDR3 region: CASSLSAGGDEQYF. CDR3 nucleotide sequence: TGTGCCAGCAGCTTGTCGGCAGGGGGGGACGAGCAGTACTTC.

A single count supports this clone. The gene calls are TRBV7-9 and TRBJ1-5; 8 bases agree with TRBD1. This CDR3 contains 16 residues. J gave up 6 bases and V 0 bases, and 7 bases lay outside the gene matches. Per germline, CDR1 SEHNR and CDR2 FQNEAQ (reference sequence). As DNA, the CDR3 is TGTGCCAGCAGCTTAGCGGGACAGGCTGGCGGTCAGCCCCAGCATTTT. It codes for CASSLAGQAGGQPQHF.